Detailed here is one T cell receptor beta chain. This clonotype has more than one count but fewer than ten. It has no known antigen specificity. No base quality values were provided; no much bigger clone lies one nucleotide off. The intended sense of this specimen's treatment or condition label: live attenuated yellow fever vaccine strain. PBMCs were isolated from peripheral blood using a standard Ficoll-Paque protocol. Dynabeads CD4 and CD8 positive selection kits were used to isolate CD4 and CD8 T-cell fractions. TriZol was used to extract RNA from bulk PBMCs, CD4 and CD8 fractions, and dextramer-positive and dextramer-negative fractions. This record belongs to a study of T cells after yellow fever vaccination (dated by TCRdb to the late 2010s). Study-level background: The SMART-Seq v4 Ultra Low Input RNA kit was used to prepare libraries from fractions with low cell numbers. Bulk TCR alpha and beta repertoires were sequenced longitudinally to track T-cell clones before and after primary and booster YFV17D yellow fever vaccination. Two healthy male donors, one aged 18 to 30 and one aged 30 to 40 years, were included in the cohort. Blood samples were taken at several timepoints before and after primary and secondary immunization, and bulk PBMC replicates and cell subsets were isolated. Broad study findings and their caveats: The secondary T-cell response was found to be weaker but faster than the primary response, with a peak reached on day 5 rather than on day 15. FACS-sorted repertoires could contain abundant contaminating clonotypes from the bulk population, so computational filtering was required. Because only a couple of donors were included in the study, the extent to which the findings can be generalized is limited. Most clones expanded after primary vaccination were re-detected after the booster (approximately 96% of CD4 and about nine tenths of CD8), suggesting broad memory maintenance. A small share of clonotypes occurred in both CD4 and CD8 compartments, likely arising from convergent recombination.

Sequencing used an Illumina NovaSeq 6000. TCR cDNA was made using 5'RACE template switching, a step that added a universal primer site and unique molecular identifiers. Priming for cDNA synthesis came from both the TCR alpha and TCR beta constant segments. Two PCR steps were used to amplify libraries, with sample barcodes and sequencing adapters being added in the second step. Sequencing of libraries was done on Illumina HiSeq 2500 (2x100 bp) or NovaSeq (2x150 bp). The paper's data handling went like this. Demultiplexing of reads and collapsing into UMI consensus sequences were performed with MIGEC, and V(D)J alignment was carried out with MiXCR. Vaccine-responding clonotypes were defined with edgeR using replicate PBMC samples, requiring FDR below 0.01 and a log2 fold change above 5 up to day 15. Bulk clonotypes were assigned CD4 or CD8 identity according to which sequenced CD4 or CD8 repertoire held them at higher abundance. Using fastp at Q25 and MiXCR, TCRdb reprocessed the public reads and kept productive beta chains. Merged by CDR3 protein, the rows form single entries marked with the most common genes and DNA. It is TCRdb's table, rather than the study itself, that gives the V and J calls and clone size. The sample includes 100,000 to 150,000 distinct CDR3 sequences, with roughly 15% observed a single time. Of the sample, 40% to 45% falls within the top ten clones.

For this chain, trimming is 7 bases at the V end and 13 bases at the J end, and the number of junction bases without a gene match is 15. The CDR3 measures 15 amino acids from cysteine to phenylalanine. Only CDR3 DNA is held: 45 bases, read in frame from base 1. As encoded in the germline V gene (reference sequence), CDR1 is LNHDA while CDR2 is SQIVND. Sequences were derived from CD8+ T cells sorted from PBMCs, sampled 5 days after the yellow fever booster vaccination. The receptor was isolated from a man between 18 and 29 years old who received the YFV17D yellow fever vaccine. Recombination connected TRBV19 to TRBJ1-6; a stretch of 8 junction bases matches TRBD1. The CDR3 corresponds to CASMEGTGPYFPLHF. The DNA sequence is TGTGCCAGTATGGAAGGGACAGGTCCCTATTTTCCCCTCCACTTT.